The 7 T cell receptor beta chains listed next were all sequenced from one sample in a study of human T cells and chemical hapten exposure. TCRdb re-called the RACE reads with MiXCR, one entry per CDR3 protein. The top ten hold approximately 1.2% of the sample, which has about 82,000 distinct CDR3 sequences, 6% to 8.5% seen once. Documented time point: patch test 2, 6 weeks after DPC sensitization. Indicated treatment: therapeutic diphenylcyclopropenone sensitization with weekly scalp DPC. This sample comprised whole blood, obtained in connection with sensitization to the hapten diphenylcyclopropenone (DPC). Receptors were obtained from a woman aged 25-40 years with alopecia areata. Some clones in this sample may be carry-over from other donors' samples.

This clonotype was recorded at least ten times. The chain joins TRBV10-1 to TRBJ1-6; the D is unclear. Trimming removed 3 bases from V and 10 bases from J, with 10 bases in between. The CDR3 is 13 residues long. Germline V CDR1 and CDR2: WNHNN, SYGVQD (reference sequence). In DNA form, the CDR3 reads TGCGCCAGCAGTGAATATCGGGGATCACCCCTCCACTTT. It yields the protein CASSEYRGSPLHF.

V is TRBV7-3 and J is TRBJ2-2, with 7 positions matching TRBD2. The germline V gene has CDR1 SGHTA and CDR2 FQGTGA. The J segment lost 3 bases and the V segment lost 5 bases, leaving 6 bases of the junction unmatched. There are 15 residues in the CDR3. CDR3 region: CASSPSGVDTGELFF. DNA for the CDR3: TGTGCCAGCAGCCCCAGCGGGGTGGACACCGGGGAGCTGTTTTTT. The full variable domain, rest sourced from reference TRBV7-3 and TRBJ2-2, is GAGVSQTPSNKVTEKGKYVELRCDPISGHTALYWYRQSLGQGPEFLIYFQGTGAADDSGLPNDRFFAVRPEGSVSTLKIQRTERGDSAVYLCASSPSGVDTGELFFGEGSRLTVL.

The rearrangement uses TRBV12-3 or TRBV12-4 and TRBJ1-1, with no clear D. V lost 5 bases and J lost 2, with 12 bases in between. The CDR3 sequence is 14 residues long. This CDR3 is CASSRARVNTEAFF. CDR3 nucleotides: TGTGCCAGCAGTCGAGCGCGGGTTAACACTGAAGCTTTCTTT.

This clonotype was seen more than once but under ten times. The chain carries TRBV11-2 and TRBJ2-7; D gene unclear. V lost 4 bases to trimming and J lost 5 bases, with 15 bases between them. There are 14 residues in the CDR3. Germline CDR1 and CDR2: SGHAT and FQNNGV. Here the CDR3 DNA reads TGTGCCAGCAGCTCCCCCGGCAGGTTCGACGAGCAGTACTTC. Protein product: CASSSPGRFDEQYF.

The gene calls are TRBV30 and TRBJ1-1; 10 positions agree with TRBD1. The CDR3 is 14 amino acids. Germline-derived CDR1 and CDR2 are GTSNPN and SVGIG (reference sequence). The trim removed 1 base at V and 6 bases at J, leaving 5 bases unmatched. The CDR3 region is CAWSDRDRGAEAFF. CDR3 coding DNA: TGTGCCTGGAGTGACCGGGACAGGGGTGCTGAAGCTTTCTTT.

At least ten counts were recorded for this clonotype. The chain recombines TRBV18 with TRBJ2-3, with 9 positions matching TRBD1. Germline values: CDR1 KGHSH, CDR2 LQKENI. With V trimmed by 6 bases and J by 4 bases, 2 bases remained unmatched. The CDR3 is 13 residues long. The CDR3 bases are TGTGCCAGCTCCCGACAGGGGGCAGATACGCAGTATTTT. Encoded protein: CASSRQGADTQYF.

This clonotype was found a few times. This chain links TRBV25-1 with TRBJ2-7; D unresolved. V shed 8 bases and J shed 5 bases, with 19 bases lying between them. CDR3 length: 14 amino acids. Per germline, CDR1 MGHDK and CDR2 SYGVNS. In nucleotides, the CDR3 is TGTGCCAGCGAGCCGGGCAGTCTTCTAAACGAGCAGTACTTC. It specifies CASEPGSLLNEQYF.